The clone carrying this TCR beta chain was recorded at least ten times. This entry is derived from a study of T cells in Graves' hyperthyroidism and ophthalmopathy. Amplified TCR beta CDR3 regions came from RNA transcripts. A first-round RT-PCR of the TCR CDR3 used the HTBI primer set. TCRdb re-derived calls from the multiplex PCR reads in MiXCR, one entry per CDR3 protein. The sample has about 500,000 distinct CDR3 sequences, roughly 14% seen once; the top ten hold around 17%. The CDR3 is 18 amino acids. Germline CDR1 KGHSH, CDR2 LQKENI. The V gene end was trimmed by 1 base and the J gene end by 4 bases; junction bases not matched to a gene: 9.

This chain links TRBV18 with TRBJ2-3; 12 bases map to TRBD2. The clonotype was recovered from a woman between 18 and 29 years old with Graves' hyperthyroidism. The sequencing sample was made of blood. The DNA of the CDR3 is TGTGCCAGCTCACCACTAATATCCGGACTAGCGGGATCAGATACGCAGTATTTT. The encoded protein is CASSPLISGLAGSDTQYF.